This T cell receptor beta chain was captured in a study of T cells in Graves' hyperthyroidism and ophthalmopathy. J was trimmed by 2 bases and V by 4 bases; bases with no gene match: 6. CDR1 is SGHRS, CDR2 YFSETQ, per germline. CDR3 length equals 15 residues. The sample holds many counts of this clonotype. RNA transcripts served as the template for amplifying TCR beta CDR3 regions. Primed by the HTBI set, a first-round RT-PCR was run on the TCR CDR3. TCRdb re-called the multiplex PCR reads through MiXCR, storing one row per CDR3 protein. The sample holds over 300,000 distinct CDR3 sequences, around 14% seen once.

The sequencing sample was made of blood. The rearrangement joins TRBV5-1 to TRBJ2-7; 10 bases agree with TRBD2. This receptor was obtained from a woman aged 55-75 years with Graves' hyperthyroidism. The CDR3 here is CASSQQTSGPYEQYF. CDR3 coding DNA: TGCGCCAGCAGCCAACAGACTAGCGGGCCCTACGAGCAGTACTTC.